This record looks at one TCR delta chain sequence and its context. It differs at one base from a far larger clone, so likely a read error. This entry belongs to a study of gamma-delta T cells after stem cell transplantation. TCRdb ran CATT on the RT-PCR reads. This sample has some 1,200 delta-chain clones; over 3% occur once, and the top ten carry 25% to 35%. Material: gamma-delta T cells. The receptor's source is a human donor. It is not recorded whose cells these are; they may come from a transplant donor.

The CDR3 coding sequence is TGTGCCTGTGGCACCGTTGGGGGAGGCTGGGGGATACGGTCGGAGAACGATAAACTCATCTTT. This encodes CACGTVGGGWGIRSENDKLIF. The V call is TRDV2, the J call TRDJ1, with TRDD3 matching 12 bases. CDR1 is GEAIGNYY and CDR2 is EKD in the germline V gene. This CDR3 has 21 amino acids.